This TCR beta chain was profiled in a study of CD4 T cells in relation to SARS-CoV-2 and coronaviruses. Study details: TCR beta CDR3s were sequenced after approximately ten-day antigen culture of PBMCs.

Before the COVID-19 pandemic, during about 2010-2019, CD4+ T cells were taken from unexposed donors. After about 11 days of culture, CD4+ T cells were isolated. As cell numbers allowed, unexposed-donor CD4+ T cells faced SARS-CoV-2 S/N and four cold-coronavirus spikes. Each well had two million PBMCs in around 5% human AB serum with IL-2. Using immunoSEQ multiplex PCR, the repertoire was profiled, and TCRdb retains in-frame clones only, with some absent. The sample includes around 20,000 clones, roughly 73% of them seen just once. Worth noting for this clone: Its specificity is unknown.

V shed 1 base and J 8 bases; nucleotides not matched to a gene: 10. Germline-derived CDR1 and CDR2 are MNHEY and SVGEGT. The CDR3 consists of 16 residues. This chain uses TRBV6-2 or TRBV6-3 with TRBJ1-2; 10 bases are a match to TRBD1. This clonotype originated in a human donor in good health. The source material was CD4+ T cells from PBMCs, cultured in vitro. CDR3 residues: CASSYLRTGGVEGYTF. The CDR3 DNA follows: TGTGCCAGCAGTTACTTGAGGACAGGGGGAGTAGAGGGCTACACCTTC.